The 20 T cell receptor beta chains listed next were all sequenced from one sample in a study of blood T cell repertoires in COVID-19 (dated by TCRdb to the early 2020s). Receptor libraries were prepared by the immunoSEQ multiplex PCR assay. The table comes from immuneACCESS by way of TCRdb, which keeps in-frame sequences with V and J called. Part of the clones is missing from these tables; in studies checked, under half for an unresolved V gene and the rest for unknown reasons. In this sample the table shows tens of thousands of clones, roughly four fifths of which occur a single time. Over 25% of the sample lies in the top ten. Sequenced input: peripheral blood. These receptors all come from an elderly woman with active or convalescent COVID-19.

Remarks on this clone: One end of the junction is discordant with germline, which a read error may explain. The gene calls are TRBV6-2 or TRBV6-3 and TRBJ2-1, with D possibly TRBD2 on 7 matching bases. Germline assignment: CDR1 MNHEY and CDR2 SVGEGT. The CDR3 runs to 13 residues. The CDR3 DNA reads as TGTGCCAGCAGTTACTTACGGGGGGCCCCCTATCTCTTC. This sequence encodes CASSYLRGAPYLF.

The V call is TRBV7-2, the J call TRBJ1-2; 8 nucleotides match TRBD1. This CDR3 region has 17 residues. CDR1 is SGHTA, CDR2 FQGNSA, per germline. The V segment lost 3 bases and the J segment 1 base; nucleotides outside the gene matches: 10. For the CDR3, the DNA is TGTGCCAGCAGCTTTGACCCGCCGGGACAGGTTAACTATGGCTACACCTTC. This codes for CASSFDPPGQVNYGYTF.

V gene TRBV5-1 combines with J gene TRBJ2-7, with TRBD2 matching 7 bases. This CDR3 has 16 residues. Germline CDR1 is SGHRS and CDR2 is YFSETQ. The V and J ends lost 4 bases and 0 bases, in that order; junction bases with no gene match: 10. For the CDR3, the DNA is TGCGCCAGCAGCATGCTCCCCGGGACTACCTCCTACGAGCAGTACTTC. Residues: CASSMLPGTTSYEQYF. Supplemented by reference TRBV5-1 and TRBJ2-7, the full variable domain reads KAGVTQTPRYLIKTRGQQVTLSCSPISGHRSVSWYQQTPGQGLQFLFEYFSETQRNKGNFPGRFSGRQFSNSRSEMNVSTLELGDSALYLCASSMLPGTTSYEQYFGPGTRLTVT.

The chain uses TRBV27 and TRBJ1-2; D remains ambiguous. With 0 bases removed from V and 4 bases from J, the gap between germline ends came to 9 bases. The germline gives CDR1 MNHEY, CDR2 SMNVEV (reference sequence). The CDR3 contains 14 residues. Written as DNA, the CDR3 is TGTGCCAGCAGTTTATCCTTTCGCGGCTATGGCTACACCTTC. It yields the protein CASSLSFRGYGYTF.

V usage is TRBV19 and J usage is TRBJ2-7; possible D gene TRBD1, 5 bases. With 6 bases removed from V and 0 bases from J, the gap between germline ends came to 12 bases. Germline V gives CDR1 LNHDA, CDR2 SQIVND (reference sequence). The CDR3 has 14 residues. This chain's CDR3 is CASRGAGNSYEQYF. The DNA of the CDR3 is TGTGCCAGTAGAGGGGCAGGTAACTCCTACGAGCAGTACTTC.

The rearrangement uses TRBV30 and TRBJ1-4; D is ambiguous. There are 15 residues in the CDR3. CDR1 is GTSNPN, CDR2 SVGIG, per germline (reference sequence). V was pared by 3 bases and J by 2 bases, with 13 bases between. The CDR3 DNA is TGTGCCTGGAGCTATGGGTGGAGCACTAATGAAAAACTGTTTTTT. This gives the protein CAWSYGWSTNEKLFF.

About this clone: The junction differs from germline at one of its ends, possibly a read error. The V gene is TRBV25-1, the J gene TRBJ1-2; TRBD1 agrees at 7 bases. The CDR3 is 12 residues long. Germline assignment: CDR1 MGHDK and CDR2 SYGVNS. The CDR3 DNA sequence: TGTGCCAGCACTGAAGACAGGGCTGGCTACACCTTC. This codes for CASTEDRAGYTF.

The gene calls are TRBV30 and TRBJ2-3, with D perhaps matching TRBD2 (6 bases). Trimming took off 0 bases at V and 0 bases at J, with 10 bases between the two ends. There are 15 residues in the CDR3. Germline CDR1 reads GTSNPN; CDR2 reads SVGIG (reference sequence). The CDR3 nucleotides read TGTGCCTGGAGTGTACGTGGGGGGAGCACAGATACGCAGTATTTT. Protein sequence: CAWSVRGGSTDTQYF.

This clone was observed a few times. The CDR3 nucleotides are TGTGCCAGCAGTCTTGACAGGGACTATGGCTACACCTTC. Encoded protein: CASSLDRDYGYTF. The chain couples TRBV12-3 or TRBV12-4 to TRBJ1-2; 7 bases match TRBD1. J lost 3 bases, V lost 5 bases, and 3 bases had no gene match. The CDR3 spans 13 residues.

V is TRBV29-1 and J is TRBJ2-7; D is possibly TRBD1 (6 bases). The germline V gene has CDR1 SQVTM and CDR2 ANQGSEA. The CDR3 spans 12 residues. V lost 4 bases to trimming and J lost 2 bases, with 9 bases between them. The CDR3 coding sequence is TGCAGCGTTGTCAGGGGTCCCTACGAGCAGTACTTC. Protein sequence: CSVVRGPYEQYF.

The chain uses TRBV7-9 and TRBJ1-1; D call uncertain. V gave up 0 bases and J gave up 0 bases, with 8 bases separating them. The V gene's germline CDR1 is SEHNR and CDR2 FQNEAQ (reference sequence). The CDR3 has 15 residues. CDR3 residues: CASSLAGHLNTEAFF. The CDR3 DNA sequence: TGTGCCAGCAGCTTAGCGGGCCACTTGAACACTGAAGCTTTCTTT. Looking up the rest from reference TRBV7-9 and TRBJ1-1 gives the full variable domain: DTGVSQNPRHKITKRGQNVTFRCDPISEHNRLYWYRQTLGQGPEFLTYFQNEAQLEKSRLLSDRFSAERPKGSFSTLEIQRTEQGDSAMYLCASSLAGHLNTEAFFGQGTRLTVV.

CDR3 nucleotide sequence: TGTGCCAGCAGTGAGCCAGGCTACGAGCAGTACTTC. Translating it yields CASSEPGYEQYF. J is TRBJ2-7 and V is TRBV6-1; no firm D call. This CDR3 is 12 amino acids long. V gave up 3 bases and J gave up 3 bases, with 6 bases separating them. Germline lookup yields CDR1 MNHNS and CDR2 SASEGT.

This clone was observed a few times. This rearrangement joins TRBV6-1 to TRBJ1-5; no clear D gene. The germline V gene has CDR1 MNHNS and CDR2 SASEGT. V dropped 1 base and J dropped 6 bases, with 13 bases sitting between them. This CDR3 has 15 residues. CDR3 in DNA: TGTGCCAGCAGTGAAGGGCCTCTGGGGAGTCAGCCCCAGCATTTT. This gives the protein CASSEGPLGSQPQHF.

The V and J genes are TRBV9 and TRBJ1-1, with a possible D match to TRBD1 (6 bases). Between the trimmed V and J ends, which lost 3 bases and 7 bases, there was a span of 13 bases. Germline CDR1 and CDR2: SGDLS and YYNGEE. There are 13 residues in the CDR3. CDR3 DNA: TGTGCCAGCAGCGCCACCACCAGGGGTGAAGCTTTCTTT. Amino acids: CASSATTRGEAFF.

This clone was recorded a few times. The chain employs TRBV7-2 and TRBJ2-1; D is undetermined. The CDR3 consists of 14 residues. The germline CDR1 and CDR2 sequences are SGHTA and FQGNSA. Trimming took off 5 bases at V and 3 bases at J, with 11 bases between the two ends. CDR3 region: CASSTDHHYNEQFF. CDR3 bases: TGTGCCAGCAGCACAGATCATCACTACAATGAGCAGTTCTTC.

This clone was detected only once. V gene TRBV23-1 combines with J gene TRBJ2-2, with 7 bases fitting TRBD1. TRBV23-1 is flagged as an ORF with uncertain function. The CDR3 loop spans 16 amino acids. V was pared by 4 bases and J by 2 bases, with 7 bases of the junction left unmatched. The CDR3 nucleotides read TGCGCCAGCAGTCCCCGACAGGGTAGAAACACCGGGGAGCTGTTTTTT. It specifies CASSPRQGRNTGELFF.

The V and J genes are TRBV12-3 or TRBV12-4 and TRBJ1-1; 8 bases agree with TRBD1. The CDR3 runs 13 residues. The V segment lost 4 bases and the J segment 7 bases; nucleotides outside the gene matches: 5. Here the CDR3 reads CASSSRGQDEAFF. In nucleotides, the CDR3 is TGTGCCAGCAGTTCCAGGGGGCAAGATGAAGCTTTCTTT.

This chain's CDR3 is CASSPRTGVGNSPLHF. CDR3 DNA sequence: TGTGCCAGCAGCCCTAGGACAGGGGTTGGTAATTCACCCCTCCACTTT. The chain links TRBV6-6 to TRBJ1-6, with 9 bases that match TRBD1. V trimming: 6 bases; J trimming: 6 bases; junction bases outside the gene matches: 9. CDR1 and CDR2 from the germline V gene are MNHNY and SVGAGI (reference sequence). CDR3 size: 16 residues.

The chain employs TRBV11-2 and TRBJ2-6, with TRBD1 matching 8 bases. The V segment lost 4 bases and the J segment 2 bases; nucleotides outside the gene matches: 10. The germline V gene has CDR1 SGHAT and CDR2 FQNNGV. The CDR3 runs 18 residues. CDR3 DNA sequence: TGTGCCAGCAGCTCGACAGGGGCCGGGCAAACTGGGGCCAACGTCCTGACTTTC. It is translated as CASSSTGAGQTGANVLTF.

J is TRBJ2-5 and V is TRBV27; TRBD2 aligns across 11 bases. The CDR3 contains 14 residues. Germline CDR1 is MNHEY and CDR2 is SMNVEV (reference sequence). The trim removed 6 bases at V and 5 bases at J, leaving 5 bases unmatched. The CDR3 protein is CASSLSGGEETQYF. The CDR3 nucleotides are TGTGCCAGCAGCCTTAGCGGGGGGGAGGAGACCCAGTACTTC.